Listed below are T cell receptor beta chains from one sample, sequenced in a study of control samples from healthy donors and cancer patients. Libraries were prepared by immunoSEQ multiplex PCR; TCRdb keeps only in-frame clonotypes and omits some of them. The sample has 100,000 to 150,000 clones, 85% to 95% seen once; the top ten hold about 9%. Source material: blood. The receptors stem from a man younger than 35 in good health. CDR3s include the opening cysteine and the closing phenylalanine or tryptophan. Each record gives: J gene, V gene, CDR3 protein.

TRBJ2-1 | TRBV3-1/TRBV3-2 | CASSHHRDWLNEQFF
TRBJ2-1 | TRBV5-4 | CASSPPNRYNEQFF
TRBJ1-3 | TRBV9 | CASSVANSGNTIYF
TRBJ2-4 | TRBV2 | CASSERGGSKNIQYF
TRBJ1-6 | TRBV7-2 | CASSLSSQGTSPLHF
TRBJ2-7 | TRBV6-1 | CASSEPAGGPYEQYF
TRBJ2-5 | TRBV13 | CASRVTGGEETQYF
TRBJ2-2 | TRBV9 | CASSVFPSGGATGELFF
TRBJ2-3 | TRBV30 | CAWSRPDTDTQYF
TRBJ1-2 | TRBV6-5 | CAIRLDSYGYTF
TRBJ1-6 | TRBV19 | CASSMGLGSPLHF
TRBJ1-2 | TRBV27 | CASRATENYGYTF
TRBJ1-1 | TRBV6-1 | CASSERTEARTEAFF
TRBJ1-2 | TRBV5-1 | CASSLTGTGDYGYTF
TRBJ2-5 | TRBV5-1 | CASSLTSQETQYF
TRBJ1-5 | TRBV19 | CASSIGTGVFQPQHF
TRBJ1-1 | TRBV7-3 | CASSKDRMNTEAFF
TRBJ1-5 | TRBV19 | CASSDRGGNQPQHF
TRBJ2-7 | TRBV9 | CASSAHGSTYEQYF
TRBJ2-7 | TRBV12-5 | CASGGPLAGSYEQYF
TRBJ2-7 | TRBV11-2 | CASSFFRGISYEQYF
TRBJ2-5 | TRBV5-1 | CASSLGGPGSGETQYF
TRBJ2-7 | TRBV5-1 | CASSPGTSGEQYF
TRBJ1-1 | TRBV3-1/TRBV3-2 | CASSPWTGGDHTEAFF
TRBJ1-6 | TRBV30 | CAWSLGTGELPLHF
TRBJ2-2 | TRBV5-6 | CASSEVASTNTGELFF
TRBJ2-5 | TRBV7-9 | CASSTPGQGIAETQYF
TRBJ2-4 | TRBV10-1 | CANDPGQDLYF
TRBJ2-2 | TRBV10-2 | CASSDPPLNTGELFF
TRBJ2-1 | TRBV14 | CASSQAGGSFNEQFF
TRBJ2-7 | TRBV6-5 | CASNGQGGHEQYF
TRBJ1-1 | TRBV5-6 | CASSLGTAMNTEAFF
TRBJ2-5 | TRBV7-3 | CASSLGLAEETQYF
TRBJ1-1 | TRBV27 | CASSDTPYRGRGTEAFF
TRBJ1-2 | TRBV6-5 | CASRTGGADYGYTF
TRBJ2-3 | TRBV5-4 | CASTPGLPMGTDTQYF
TRBJ1-2 | TRBV19 | CASSMGRGFYGYTF
TRBJ2-7 | TRBV11-2 | CASSHQADYEQYF
TRBJ2-1 | TRBV5-8 | CASSLNRYNEQFF
TRBJ2-1 | TRBV12-5 | CASGLVIGSLNEQFF
TRBJ2-7 | TRBV18 | CASSPLPGQHSYEQYF